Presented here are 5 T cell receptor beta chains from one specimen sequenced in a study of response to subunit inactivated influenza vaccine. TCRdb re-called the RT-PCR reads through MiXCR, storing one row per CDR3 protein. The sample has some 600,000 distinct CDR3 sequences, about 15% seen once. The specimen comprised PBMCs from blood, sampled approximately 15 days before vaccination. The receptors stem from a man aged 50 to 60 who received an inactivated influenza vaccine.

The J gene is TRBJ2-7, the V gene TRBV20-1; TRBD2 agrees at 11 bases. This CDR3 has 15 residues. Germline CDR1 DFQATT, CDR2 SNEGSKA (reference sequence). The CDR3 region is CFARDPTSGRDEQYF. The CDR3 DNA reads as TGCTTTGCTAGAGATCCCACTAGCGGGAGAGACGAGCAGTACTTC.

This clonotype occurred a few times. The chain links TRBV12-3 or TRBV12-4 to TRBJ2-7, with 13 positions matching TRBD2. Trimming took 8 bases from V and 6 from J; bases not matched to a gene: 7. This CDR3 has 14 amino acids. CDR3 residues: CASGTSGGAVEQYF. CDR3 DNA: TGTGCCAGCGGTACTAGCGGGGGGGCCGTCGAGCAGTACTTC.

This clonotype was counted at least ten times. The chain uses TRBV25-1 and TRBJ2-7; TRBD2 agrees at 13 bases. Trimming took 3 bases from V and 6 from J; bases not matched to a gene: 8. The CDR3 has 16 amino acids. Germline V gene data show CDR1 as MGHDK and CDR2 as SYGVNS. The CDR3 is CASSESTSGRASEQYF. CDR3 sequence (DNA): TGTGCCAGCAGTGAGTCTACTAGCGGGAGGGCCTCCGAGCAGTACTTC.

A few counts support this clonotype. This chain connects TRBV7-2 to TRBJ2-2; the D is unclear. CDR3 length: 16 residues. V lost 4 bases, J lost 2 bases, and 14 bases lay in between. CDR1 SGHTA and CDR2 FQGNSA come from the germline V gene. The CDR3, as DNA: TGTGCCAGCAGCTCCCGCAGGCGTCCTAACACCGGGGAGCTGTTTTTT. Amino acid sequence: CASSSRRRPNTGELFF.

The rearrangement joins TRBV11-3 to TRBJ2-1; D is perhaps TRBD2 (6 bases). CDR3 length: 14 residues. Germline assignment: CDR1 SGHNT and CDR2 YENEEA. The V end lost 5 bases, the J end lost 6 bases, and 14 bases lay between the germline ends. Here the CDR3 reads CASSHGGTINEQFF. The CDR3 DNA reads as TGTGCCAGCAGCCATGGGGGGACCATCAATGAGCAGTTCTTC.